Included here is one TCR beta chain sequence, with context. In the authors' workflow: Reference gene primer amplification gave estimated nucleated cell counts. Assay: immunoSEQ multiplex PCR; the TCRdb copy retains only in-frame clones and omits some. That table supplies the V and J calls and clone size; D and trimming were determined from the DNA. This sample has roughly 200,000 clones, with 85% to 90% found just once. The CDR3 is 12 residues long. In germline, CDR1 is SEHNR, CDR2 FQNEAQ (reference sequence). Trimming removed 4 bases at V and 5 bases at J, with 8 bases between. The record originates from a study of blood T cell repertoires in COVID-19. Across the study: Spain, Italy and the United States supplied samples that represented acute and convalescent COVID-19. T cells, B-cell-depleted T cells, or PBMCs provided the cDNA or gDNA that served as material.

This clonotype was obtained from a man between 60 and 75 years old with acute or convalescent COVID-19. The sample consisted of peripheral blood. The chain couples TRBV7-9 to TRBJ2-5; TRBD2 is a possible D gene (6 bases). The CDR3 is CASSWGVETQYF. DNA of the CDR3: TGTGCCAGCAGCTGGGGGGTCGAGACCCAGTACTTC.